The clone carrying this T cell receptor beta chain has only a few counts. Its specificity is unknown. Trimming left V 6 bases short and J 4 bases short, with 10 bases between. Germline V gene data show CDR1 as MNHEY and CDR2 as SMNVEV (reference sequence). The CDR3 is 13 amino acids. The sample belongs to a study of T-cell memory formation after mild COVID-19. Across the whole study: Largely donor-specific TCR clusters were found.

Findings of the study overall: The study found contracting CD4+ clones mainly in CM and EM and contracting CD8+ clones in EMRA.

TCRdb fed the 5' RACE reads into MiXCR, producing one record per CDR3 protein. Counted here are under 300,000 distinct CDR3 sequences, 15% to 20% occurring once; the ten biggest clones make up about a fifth. Source material: PBMCs or a T cell subset sorted from them (not recorded which). This clonotype was obtained from a man aged 18 to 29 who had mild COVID-19 (a few samples of this study predate the infection). Cell type and time point are not known. V is TRBV27 and J is TRBJ1-5, with D perhaps matching TRBD1 (6 bases). The CDR3 spells CASRPRGNQPQHF. DNA of the CDR3: TGTGCCAGCAGGCCCAGGGGTAATCAGCCCCAGCATTTT.